This T cell receptor (beta chain) was retrieved from a study of T cell responses to AZD1222 COVID-19 vaccine. General study points: Donors were mostly white British, more females; clonal diversity possibly underestimated. Just a handful of AZD1222 recipients tested seropositive at baseline. There were repertoire samples only from the period after the peak T cell response.

The germline V gene has CDR1 SGHVS and CDR2 FQNEAQ. V was pared by 5 bases and J by 6 bases, with 9 bases of the junction left unmatched. The CDR3 extends over 15 amino acids. Measured with immunoSEQ multiplex PCR; TCRdb has only the in-frame clones, and not every one. Seen here are some 54,000 clones, around 90% observed once, and the top ten hold roughly 1.9%. This clone was found a few times. Antigen: not known. Sequenced here: peripheral blood, sampled on day 0 of AZD1222 vaccination. The V and J genes are TRBV7-8 and TRBJ2-1, with TRBD2 matching 8 bases. This clonotype was obtained from an adult in good health. CDR3 in amino acids: CASSDRTSRGNEQFF. CDR3 sequence (DNA): TGTGCCAGCAGCGATAGGACTAGCAGGGGCAATGAGCAGTTCTTC. The full variable domain, rest sourced from reference TRBV7-8 and TRBJ2-1, is GAGVSQSPRYKVAKRGQDVALRCDPISGHVSLFWYQQALGQGPEFLTYFQNEAQLDKSGLPSDRFFAERPEGSVSTLKIQRTQQEDSAVYLCASSDRTSRGNEQFFGPGTRLTVL.